Sequencing of this T cell receptor beta chain was carried out in a study of identical twins. The table lists this clonotype with a few counts. Its target is unknown. Whole-study results and caveats: Models predicted less out-of-frame TCR alpha sharing in monozygotic twins than was found. Alpha sequences that were out-of-frame and twin-shared showed an excess of low generation probability.

TCRdb re-analysed the 5' RACE reads in MiXCR, keeping a single row per CDR3 protein. This sample has around 250,000 distinct CDR3 sequences; about an eighth occur once, and the top ten carry around 4%. CDR3 length: 12 amino acids. Germline CDR1 and CDR2: SQVTM and ANQGSEA. V was shortened by 7 bases and J by 6 bases, with 14 bases between the two germline ends. Healthy Caucasian donors formed the entire cohort. The sample was also linked to a second study, of yellow fever vaccine responses in identical twins.

The chain links TRBV29-1 to TRBJ2-3, with a tentative D call TRBD2 (6 bases). The source of this sequence is a woman between 18 and 30 years old in good health. The sample consisted of memory (CD45RO+) T cells sorted from blood. This CDR3 reads CSARGRTDTQYF. In DNA, the CDR3 is TGCAGCGCGCGGGGCAGAACGGATACGCAGTATTTT.